Below are 31 T cell receptor beta chains sequenced from a single sample in a study of patients and donors after allogeneic stem cell transplantation. Each CDR3 protein is one row after TCRdb ran MiXCR on the RT-PCR reads. The sample contains around 90,000 distinct CDR3 sequences, around 48% of which appear only once. What was sequenced was blood, either unsorted or a sorted T cell fraction (not recorded which). Every receptor here comes from a human donor who was either an allogeneic HSCT recipient or a stem cell or donor lymphocyte infusion donor (not recorded which). It is not recorded whose cells these are; they may come from a transplant donor.

This chain joins TRBV11-2 and TRBJ1-6; TRBD1 matches 7 bases. The ends lost 3 bases at V and 6 bases at J; junction bases unmatched: 5. The CDR3 covers 15 residues. Germline V lookup: CDR1 SGHAT, CDR2 FQNNGV. CDR3 bases: TGTGCCAGCAGCTTGGAGGGACAGCTTAATTCACCCCTCCACTTT. This translates into CASSLEGQLNSPLHF.

The table lists this clonotype with a few counts. The J gene is TRBJ1-1, the V gene TRBV7-3; D is uncertain. The V end lost 2 bases, the J end lost 1 base, and 5 bases lay between the germline ends. Germline V gene data show CDR1 as SGHTA and CDR2 as FQGTGA. The length of the CDR3 is 13 residues. The CDR3 nucleotides are TGTGCCAGCAGCTTACAAAAGAACACTGAAGCTTTCTTT. Translated, it gives CASSLQKNTEAFF.

The count of this clonotype is one. V is TRBV6-5 and J is TRBJ1-1; 7 positions match TRBD1. The germline gives CDR1 MNHEY, CDR2 SVGAGI. The CDR3 extends over 14 amino acids. With 3 bases clipped from V and 11 bases from J, the junction kept 12 bases outside the gene matches. CDR3 coding DNA: TGTGCCAGCAGTTATTTTCCCCGGCAGGGGGATGCTTTCTTT. As protein: CASSYFPRQGDAFF.

The chain employs TRBV28 and TRBJ1-5; TRBD1 agrees at 8 bases. Germline V gene lookup returns CDR1 MDHEN and CDR2 SYDVKM. This CDR3 has 14 residues. V trimming: 7 bases; J trimming: 7 bases; junction bases outside the gene matches: 9. CDR3 protein: CASTRGQGQQPQHF. CDR3 nucleotide sequence: TGTGCCAGCACCAGAGGACAGGGACAACAGCCCCAGCATTTT.

This chain joins TRBV12-3 or TRBV12-4 and TRBJ1-3; D call uncertain. CDR3 length: 16 amino acids. Trimming removed 3 bases from V and 0 bases from J, with 12 bases in between. The CDR3 is CASSLGYLSSGNTIYF. The DNA for the CDR3 is TGTGCCAGCAGTTTGGGGTACCTGAGCTCTGGAAACACCATATATTTT.

This clonotype was seen a handful of times. The genes are TRBV4-1 and TRBJ1-6; D is unresolved. The V end was cut by 1 base, the J end by 0 bases, with 16 bases between. The germline gives CDR1 MGHRA, CDR2 YSYEKL. The CDR3 extends over 19 amino acids. The CDR3 DNA reads TGCGCCAGCAGCCAAGGGTCGCTGATTGGGAGCTCCTATAATTCACCCCTCCACTTT. Translating it yields CASSQGSLIGSSYNSPLHF.

This clonotype has more than one count but fewer than ten. The chain is built from TRBV6-2 or TRBV6-3 and TRBJ1-5; 9 bases align to TRBD1. Germline V CDR1 and CDR2: MNHEY, SVGEGT. V shed 8 bases and J 9 bases; nucleotides not matched to a gene: 2. The CDR3 covers 11 residues. Written as DNA, the CDR3 is TGTGCCAGCGAGGACAGGGGGCCCCAGCATTTT. Its translation: CASEDRGPQHF.

The genes are TRBV12-3 or TRBV12-4 and TRBJ2-7, with D possibly matching TRBD2 (6 bases). This CDR3 comprises 14 residues. Trimming removed 6 bases from V and 6 bases from J, with 18 bases in between. The CDR3 spells CASSLTSSTGEQYF. The CDR3, as DNA: TGTGCCAGCAGCCTTACTAGCTCAACCGGCGAGCAGTACTTC.

This clonotype has more than one count but fewer than ten. The V call is TRBV20-1, the J call TRBJ1-5; the D gene is possibly TRBD1 (5 bases). CDR3 size: 16 residues. V was pared by 4 bases and J by 7 bases, with 23 bases between. The germline CDR1 and CDR2 sequences are DFQATT and SNEGSKA (reference sequence). The CDR3 DNA follows: TGCAGTGCTACCAGTGGGGCTTGGAACCGCGCCCAGCCCCAGCATTTT. Its translation: CSATSGAWNRAQPQHF.

V is TRBV21-1 and J is TRBJ1-2. TRBV21-1 is a known pseudogene. This CDR3 spans 15 amino acids. The CDR3 reads CASSTRHPRSYGYTF. Written as DNA, the CDR3 is TGTGCCAGCAGCACTCGACATCCTCGGAGCTATGGCTACACCTTC.

The V and J genes are TRBV28 and TRBJ1-2; possibly TRBD1 for D (5 bases). The CDR3 runs to 17 residues. Trimming took 4 bases from V and 0 from J, leaving 18 bases between them. CDR1 is MDHEN and CDR2 is SYDVKM in the germline V gene. This CDR3 reads CASSYSSSGIANYGYTF. CDR3 nucleotides: TGTGCCAGCAGTTACTCTTCGTCAGGGATAGCTAACTATGGCTACACCTTC.

This clonotype was counted once. The chain recombines TRBV5-5 with TRBJ2-1, with 9 nucleotides matching TRBD2. J gave up 6 bases and V 0 bases, and 10 bases lay outside the gene matches. This CDR3 has 17 amino acids. CDR1 is SGHKS, CDR2 YYEKEE, per germline (reference sequence). CDR3 in DNA: TGTGCCAGCAGCTTGGGGGCGGGAGGGATCAGATTCAATGAGCAGTTCTTC. This sequence encodes CASSLGAGGIRFNEQFF.

A few counts support this clonotype. The rearrangement uses TRBV28 and TRBJ1-2; D possibly corresponds to TRBD1 (6 bases). Trimming removed 4 bases at V and 4 bases at J, with 13 bases between. The CDR3 length is 14 residues. The germline gives CDR1 MDHEN, CDR2 SYDVKM. The CDR3 coding sequence is TGTGCCAGCAGTTCAGGACAGACTAGCTATGGCTACACCTTC. It specifies CASSSGQTSYGYTF.

The chain combines TRBV12-3 or TRBV12-4 with TRBJ2-1; D might be TRBD1 (6 bases). The CDR3 extends over 13 amino acids. The V end lost 7 bases, the J end lost 9 bases, and 16 bases lay between the germline ends. The CDR3 region is CASTLTGGGEQFF. DNA for the CDR3: TGTGCCAGCACCCTGACAGGTGGCGGTGAGCAGTTCTTC.

The rearrangement joins TRBV5-1 to TRBJ2-7; the D gene could be TRBD1 or TRBD2 (6 bases each). V was pared by 0 bases and J by 5 bases, with 12 bases between. Germline V gives CDR1 SGHRS, CDR2 YFSETQ. This CDR3 region has 14 residues. In DNA, the CDR3 is TGCGCCAGCAGCTTGGAGGTGGGGGGCCACGAGCAGTACTTC. This codes for CASSLEVGGHEQYF.

The chain joins TRBV2 to TRBJ1-1; 10 bases match TRBD1. The V gene end was trimmed by 5 bases and the J gene end by 5 bases; junction bases not matched to a gene: 11. The V gene's germline CDR1 is SNHLY and CDR2 FYNNEI. This CDR3 has 16 amino acids. In nucleotides, the CDR3 is TGTGCCAGCAGTACGTCTAGGGACAGGGGTGAAACTGAAGCTTTCTTT. The encoded protein is CASSTSRDRGETEAFF.

The chain joins TRBV3-1 to TRBJ1-1; no reliable D call. CDR1 is LGHDT, CDR2 YNNKEL, per germline (reference sequence). The CDR3 extends over 13 amino acids. V lost 2 bases, J lost 5 bases, and 9 bases lay in between. The CDR3 reads CASSQIGGTEAFF. For the CDR3, the DNA is TGTGCCAGCAGCCAAATCGGCGGGACTGAAGCTTTCTTT.

The rearrangement joins TRBV7-6 to TRBJ1-5; TRBD1 might be the D (5 bases). Germline-derived CDR1 and CDR2 are SGHVS and FNYEAQ. The CDR3 contains 13 residues. Trimming pared 4 bases from V and 7 bases from J, leaving 11 bases between. The CDR3 DNA reads as TGTGCCAGCAGCTCCGGAGAGGGGCAGCCCCAGCATTTT. Amino acids: CASSSGEGQPQHF.

The rearrangement links TRBV9 to TRBJ2-3; D uncertain. V dropped 0 bases and J dropped 6 bases, with 2 bases sitting between them. The germline gives CDR1 SGDLS, CDR2 YYNGEE. CDR3 size: 11 residues. CDR3 amino acids: CASSVADTQYF. Written as DNA, the CDR3 is TGTGCCAGCAGCGTAGCCGATACGCAGTATTTT.

This clonotype was seen a few times. The rearrangement uses TRBV12-3 or TRBV12-4 and TRBJ1-2; TRBD1 matches 8 bases. Unmatched junction bases numbered 17, after V lost 7 bases and J lost 4 bases. The CDR3 covers 17 residues. The CDR3 nucleotides read TGTGCCAGCACCTCTTGGGGCAGGGGGCCCGGGAGCTATGGCTACACCTTC. This translates into CASTSWGRGPGSYGYTF.

To note about this clonotype: Compared with germline, one end of the junction differs, possibly owing to a read error. The chain uses TRBV6-2 or TRBV6-3 and TRBJ1-1, with 9 positions matching TRBD1. Germline CDR1 reads MNHEY; CDR2 reads SVGEGT. The CDR3 has 12 amino acids. CDR3: CASSYPRQGVIF. The CDR3, as DNA: TGTGCCAGCAGTTACCCGCGACAGGGGGTAATCTTT.

The chain is built from TRBV7-8 and TRBJ2-1; no reliable D call. This CDR3 spans 14 amino acids. CDR1 is SGHVS, CDR2 FQNEAQ, per germline. Trimming stripped 7 bases from V and 3 bases from J, with 13 bases between. The CDR3, as DNA: TGTGCCAGCATCCGCAAGAATGACTACAATGAGCAGTTCTTC. Translated, it gives CASIRKNDYNEQFF. Filled out from reference TRBV7-8 and TRBJ2-1, the complete variable domain reads GAGVSQSPRYKVAKRGQDVALRCDPISGHVSLFWYQQALGQGPEFLTYFQNEAQLDKSGLPSDRFFAERPEGSVSTLKIQRTQQEDSAVYLCASIRKNDYNEQFFGPGTRLTVL.

V is TRBV4-3 and J is TRBJ2-3; 7 bases are shared with TRBD2. CDR3 length: 12 residues. Germline V gene sequence: CDR1 LGHNA, CDR2 YSLEER. Unmatched junction bases numbered 1, after V lost 6 bases and J lost 4 bases. The CDR3 loop is CASRGGSDTQYF. CDR3 bases: TGCGCCAGCAGGGGAGGGTCAGATACGCAGTATTTT.

This chain uses TRBV7-2 with TRBJ1-2, with 7 bases that match TRBD1. Germline trimming cut 4 bases from V and 4 bases from J; bases unmatched to any gene: 3. The CDR3 contains 13 residues. Germline lookup yields CDR1 SGHTA and CDR2 FQGNSA. DNA for the CDR3: TGTGCCAGCAGCTCGACAGGGATCTATGGCTACACCTTC. It translates to CASSSTGIYGYTF. The variable domain in full, completed from reference TRBV7-2 and TRBJ1-2, reads GAGVSQSPSNKVTEKGKDVELRCDPISGHTALYWYRQSLGQGLEFLIYFQGNSAPDKSGLPSDRFSAERTGGSVSTLTIQRTQQEDSAVYLCASSSTGIYGYTFGSGTRLTVV.

The genes are TRBV5-1 and TRBJ2-2; D may correspond to TRBD1 or TRBD2 (5 bases each). Germline CDR1 and CDR2: SGHRS and YFSETQ. Trimming shortened V by 2 bases and J by 4 bases, and 12 bases separated the two germline ends. There are 15 residues in the CDR3. CDR3 amino acids: CASSLTGTTTGELFF. The CDR3 coding sequence is TGCGCCAGCAGCTTAACCGGGACCACCACCGGGGAGCTGTTTTTT. Combining the CDR3 with reference TRBV5-1 and TRBJ2-2 gives the whole variable domain KAGVTQTPRYLIKTRGQQVTLSCSPISGHRSVSWYQQTPGQGLQFLFEYFSETQRNKGNFPGRFSGRQFSNSRSEMNVSTLELGDSALYLCASSLTGTTTGELFFGEGSRLTVL.

The chain links TRBV4-3 to TRBJ2-7, with D perhaps TRBD2 (6 bases). Germline values: CDR1 LGHNA, CDR2 YSLEER. The CDR3 extends over 16 amino acids. V was pared by 3 bases and J by 4 bases, with 19 bases between. The CDR3 region is CASSHPRREEGYEQYF. The CDR3 DNA follows: TGCGCCAGCAGCCACCCAAGGAGGGAAGAAGGGTACGAGCAGTACTTC.

The chain is built from TRBV27 and TRBJ1-1, with 7 bases matching TRBD1. Trimming removed 8 bases from V and 7 bases from J; junction bases left unmatched: 13. Germline V gene lookup returns CDR1 MNHEY and CDR2 SMNVEV (reference sequence). The CDR3 length is 14 residues. The CDR3 region is CASFQGGPRGEAFF. CDR3 sequence (DNA): TGTGCCAGCTTTCAGGGGGGCCCGCGTGGTGAAGCTTTCTTT.

The sample holds a few counts of this clonotype. This chain uses TRBV27 with TRBJ2-6; D gene ambiguous. Looked up from germline, CDR1 is MNHEY and CDR2 is SMNVEV (reference sequence). V dropped 2 bases and J dropped 0 bases, with 8 bases sitting between them. The CDR3 consists of 16 residues. CDR3 sequence reads: CASSLAPGSGANVLTF. The CDR3 DNA reads TGTGCCAGCAGTTTAGCCCCAGGCTCTGGGGCCAACGTCCTGACTTTC.

A single count supports this clonotype. The V gene is TRBV6-2 or TRBV6-3, the J gene TRBJ1-2, with D unresolved. V was pared by 2 bases and J by 4 bases, with 11 bases between. Per germline, CDR1 MNHEY and CDR2 SVGEGT. There are 14 residues in the CDR3. CDR3 in amino acids: CASSYGEVSYGYTF. The CDR3 DNA follows: TGTGCCAGCAGTTACGGAGAAGTGAGCTATGGCTACACCTTC.

This clonotype was found a few times. The gene calls are TRBV5-1 and TRBJ1-2; 7 nucleotides agree with TRBD1. Looked up from germline, CDR1 is SGHRS and CDR2 is YFSETQ. The trim removed 0 bases at V and 4 bases at J, leaving 9 bases unmatched. This CDR3 has 16 residues. CDR3 in amino acids: CASSLAGMTGSYGYTF. The CDR3 DNA sequence: TGCGCCAGCAGCTTGGCCGGGATGACAGGGAGCTATGGCTACACCTTC.

This chain uses TRBV5-5 with TRBJ1-4; D gene unclear. From germline, CDR1 is SGHKS and CDR2 YYEKEE (reference sequence). The CDR3 is 15 amino acids. Trimming stripped 0 bases from V and 5 bases from J, with 11 bases between. The CDR3 sequence: CASSLDGLINEKLFF. CDR3 coding DNA: TGTGCCAGCAGCTTGGACGGCCTGATCAATGAAAAACTGTTTTTT.